Following are 21 T cell receptor beta chains from one sample sequenced in a study of blood T cell repertoires in COVID-19. Measured with immunoSEQ multiplex PCR; TCRdb has only the in-frame clones, and not every one. In the table there are fewer than 350,000 clones, more than 75% of which are singletons. Sequencing input: peripheral blood. The source is a woman aged 25 to 39 who had recovered from COVID-19.

V and J are TRBV7-9 and TRBJ1-5; 7 positions agree with TRBD1. The V gene's germline CDR1 is SEHNR and CDR2 FQNEAQ (reference sequence). J lost 2 bases, V lost 3 bases, and 4 bases had no gene match. The CDR3 sequence is 15 residues long. The DNA of the CDR3 is TGTGCCAGCAGCTTCGACAGGGAGCGCAATCAGCCCCAGCATTTT. This translates into CASSFDRERNQPQHF.

The table lists this clone with a count of one. The CDR3 coding sequence is TGCGCCAGCAGCCGGACGAGGGATGAAAAACTGTTTTTT. The encoded protein is CASSRTRDEKLFF. The chain links TRBV5-1 to TRBJ1-4; D not certain. From germline, CDR1 is SGHRS and CDR2 YFSETQ. The CDR3 has 13 residues. V lost 4 bases, J lost 6 bases, and 10 bases lay in between.

The chain combines TRBV28 with TRBJ2-7; 7 nucleotides align to TRBD1. Germline V CDR1 and CDR2: MDHEN, SYDVKM. The CDR3 runs to 14 residues. With V trimmed by 3 bases and J by 2 bases, 4 bases remained unmatched. Written as DNA, the CDR3 is TGTGCCAGCAGTTTCACCGGGACAGCCTACGAGCAGTACTTC. Translation gives CASSFTGTAYEQYF.

J is TRBJ2-1 and V is TRBV7-9, with 9 bases that match TRBD1. This CDR3 spans 14 amino acids. Germline V gene data show CDR1 as SEHNR and CDR2 as FQNEAQ (reference sequence). V shed 3 bases, J shed 5 bases, and the junction held 2 bases outside the gene matches. The CDR3 is CASSFWDRDNEQFF. In DNA form, the CDR3 reads TGTGCCAGCAGCTTTTGGGACAGGGACAATGAGCAGTTCTTC.

This chain's CDR3 is CATLGREGQSYNEQFF. The CDR3, as DNA: TGTGCCACCCTAGGGCGGGAGGGCCAATCCTACAATGAGCAGTTCTTC. This chain links TRBV4-2 with TRBJ2-1, with 9 positions matching TRBD2. The CDR3 extends over 16 amino acids. Looked up from germline, CDR1 is LGHNA and CDR2 is YNFKEQ. J was trimmed by 1 base and V by 10 bases; bases with no gene match: 11.

V usage is TRBV11-2 and J usage is TRBJ2-3; 8 positions match TRBD2. V lost 4 bases, J lost 1 base, and 1 base stayed unmatched. Per the germline V gene, CDR1 is SGHAT and CDR2 is FQNNGV. The CDR3 contains 14 residues. In DNA form, the CDR3 reads TGTGCCAGCAGCTCGACTAGCGGCACAGATACGCAGTATTTT. Its protein is CASSSTSGTDTQYF.

The rearrangement links TRBV7-6 to TRBJ1-6; 9 bases fit TRBD1. With 4 bases clipped from V and 7 bases from J, the junction kept 8 bases outside the gene matches. The CDR3 runs 16 residues. Germline assignment: CDR1 SGHVS and CDR2 FNYEAQ. The CDR3, as DNA: TGTGCCAGCAGCTCTAACTGGGACAGGGAAAATTCACCCCTCCACTTT. Translation gives CASSSNWDRENSPLHF.

The rearrangement links TRBV25-1 to TRBJ1-1; D gene unclear. V was trimmed by 2 bases and J by 6 bases, leaving 16 bases between them. The V gene's germline CDR1 is MGHDK and CDR2 SYGVNS. The CDR3 has 15 amino acids. CDR3 DNA sequence: TGTGCCAGCAGTGAAGGCTGGTCGGGTGTACCTGAAGCTTTCTTT. Translation: CASSEGWSGVPEAFF.

The V and J genes are TRBV3-1 (or the pseudogene TRBV3-2) and TRBJ1-2; the D gene is possibly TRBD1 (5 bases). Trimming removed 7 bases from V and 8 bases from J, with 17 bases in between. Looked up from germline, CDR1 is LGHDT and CDR2 is YNNKEL (reference sequence). The CDR3 has 13 amino acids. CDR3 sequence: CASTSNRQGGYTF. Here the CDR3 DNA reads TGTGCCAGCACCAGCAACCGTCAGGGCGGCTACACCTTC.

The chain employs TRBV2 and TRBJ2-5, with TRBD2 matching 9 bases. V dropped 6 bases and J dropped 5; count of bases not matched to a gene: 7. The CDR3 has 14 residues. The V gene's germline CDR1 is SNHLY and CDR2 FYNNEI. The CDR3 spells CASRTSGAPETQYF. In DNA form, the CDR3 reads TGTGCCAGCAGGACTAGCGGAGCCCCGGAGACCCAGTACTTC.

This clone has ten or more counts. The rearrangement uses TRBV28 and TRBJ1-2; 7 bases are shared with TRBD1. J gave up 6 bases and V 6 bases, and 7 bases lay outside the gene matches. Per germline, CDR1 MDHEN and CDR2 SYDVKM. The CDR3 runs 13 residues. The CDR3 bases are TGTGCCAGCAGCACCGGGACAGATAATGGCTACACCTTC. Its translation is CASSTGTDNGYTF.

The chain employs TRBV5-6 and TRBJ2-5; 10 bases line up with TRBD1. The germline CDR1 and CDR2 sequences are SGHDT and YYEEEE. This CDR3 is built from 16 residues. Trimming took 2 bases from V and 5 from J; bases not matched to a gene: 9. DNA of the CDR3: TGTGCCAGCAGCTTTTCCGGGACAGGGGTTTCGGAGACCCAGTACTTC. Protein product: CASSFSGTGVSETQYF.

The chain recombines TRBV19 with TRBJ1-1; D might be TRBD1 (5 bases). The CDR3 covers 15 residues. V was clipped by 3 bases and J by 0 bases, with 11 bases between them. Per germline, CDR1 LNHDA and CDR2 SQIVND (reference sequence). CDR3 DNA: TGTGCCAGTAGTATCAAGGAGGGGATGAACACTGAAGCTTTCTTT. It codes for CASSIKEGMNTEAFF.

CDR3 nucleotide sequence: TGCAGTGCTAGGACGATTGGGGCAGCTTTCTTT. It specifies CSARTIGAAFF. The chain uses TRBV20-1 and TRBJ1-1, with a weak D call TRBD1 (5 bases). Germline V gene lookup returns CDR1 DFQATT and CDR2 SNEGSKA (reference sequence). This CDR3 region has 11 residues. V was clipped by 3 bases and J by 10 bases, with 12 bases between them.

This clone was found once. V gene TRBV5-1 combines with J gene TRBJ2-1; TRBD2 matches at 8 bases. V was pared by 0 bases and J by 2 bases, with 4 bases of the junction left unmatched. CDR1 is SGHRS, CDR2 YFSETQ, per germline. This CDR3 is built from 16 residues. The CDR3 sequence: CASSLGSGLAYNEQFF. The CDR3 DNA reads as TGCGCCAGCAGCTTGGGATCGGGACTAGCCTACAATGAGCAGTTCTTC.

J is TRBJ2-3 and V is TRBV7-2; D ambiguous. CDR1 and CDR2 from the germline V gene are SGHTA and FQGNSA. This CDR3 has 13 amino acids. V gave up 1 base and J gave up 4 bases, with 6 bases separating them. For the CDR3, the DNA is TGTGCCAGCAGCTTAGTGACTTCAGATACGCAGTATTTT. Its protein product is CASSLVTSDTQYF.

The genes are TRBV3-1 (or the pseudogene TRBV3-2) and TRBJ1-1; no clear D. V lost 9 bases, J lost 6 bases, and 23 bases lay in between. The CDR3 runs to 15 residues. Germline CDR1 reads LGHDT; CDR2 reads YNNKEL (reference sequence). The CDR3 here is CASRPLWEKTSEAFF. The CDR3 DNA is TGTGCCAGTCGGCCCCTCTGGGAGAAAACATCTGAAGCTTTCTTT.

This chain joins TRBV6-1 and TRBJ2-7; D call uncertain. In germline, CDR1 is MNHNS, CDR2 SASEGT. The CDR3 consists of 13 residues. The V end lost 1 base, the J end lost 1 base, and 5 bases lay between the germline ends. The CDR3 DNA is TGTGCCAGCAGTGAAGTCCGGTCCTACGAGCAGTACTTC. Protein product: CASSEVRSYEQYF.

On this clone itself: The sample holds other DNA sequences that translate to the same CDR3. The CDR3 coding sequence is TGCAGCGCTCGGACTAGCGGGAGCTACGAGCAGTACTTC. Translation: CSARTSGSYEQYF. This sequence joins TRBV29-1 and TRBJ2-7; 13 bases map to TRBD2. Germline CDR1 SQVTM, CDR2 ANQGSEA. The CDR3 extends over 13 amino acids. Trimming cost V 7 bases and J 3 bases; bases outside gene matches: 3.

The CDR3 bases are TGTGCCAGCAGCCAAGCGCCTGGACTTATCACAGATACGCAGTATTTT. Its protein product is CASSQAPGLITDTQYF. This chain uses TRBV3-1 (or the pseudogene TRBV3-2) with TRBJ2-3; weak D call: TRBD2 (5 bases). V gave up 1 base and J gave up 2 bases, with 13 bases separating them. The CDR3 has 16 residues. Germline-derived CDR1 and CDR2 are LGHDT and YNNKEL (reference sequence).

This rearrangement joins TRBV5-1 to TRBJ2-2; no reliable D call. Germline CDR1 SGHRS, CDR2 YFSETQ. The CDR3 sequence is 15 residues long. V lost 0 bases, J lost 0 bases, and 6 bases lay in between. CDR3 in amino acids: CASSLDATNTGELFF. Here the CDR3 DNA reads TGCGCCAGCAGCTTGGACGCTACGAACACCGGGGAGCTGTTTTTT.